The sequence of this T cell receptor (beta chain) was determined in a study of cytomegalovirus exposure and HLA in healthy donors (dated by TCRdb to the late 2010s). About the investigation overall: In an earlier analysis of around 540 of the donors, 250 to 350 Gb of sequence data and approximately 120 million unique TCR beta sequences from 180 million or so T cells were reported. An early release covering around 630 HLA-typed donors comprised 300 to 350 gigabases of sequencing data and roughly 86 million unique TCR sequences. Of the approximately 400 genotyped donors, approximately 80% fell in the genetic ancestry cluster associated with self-reported Caucasian donors. The aim of the study was to test whether cataloging public T cell receptors could identify signatures of past pathogen exposure. The study profiled the T cell repertoires of some 610 subjects by immunosequencing and related them to cytomegalovirus serostatus. In addition to the first cohort of around 670 subjects, a separate validation cohort of 120 different subjects was used. To predict cytomegalovirus infection status, the study brought together high-throughput TCR immunosequencing, statistical association of individual TCRs with disease status, and machine learning. A later analysis re-examined previously published TCR beta repertoires from roughly 720 donors and added high-resolution HLA genotyping to investigate patterns of TCR occurrence. Rather than using new phenotypic data, the later analysis identified candidate immune exposures from TCR beta sequences and from how often those sequences occurred across donors. An earlier analysis of 587 of the donors used high-throughput TCR beta sequencing to judge whether each TCR beta V gene segment behaved as functional or pseudogenic. Donor age, sex, ethnicity and CMV serostatus were compiled alongside the repertoire data. Genome-wide SNP genotypes for about three fifths of the roughly 670 donors were used in a later genetic analysis, which treated that subset as a discovery cohort. All discovery cohort repertoires had been generated using a single sequencing platform. Class I and class II HLA loci were covered by the typing at four-digit resolution. Typing coverage differed by locus: A, B, C, DRB1 and DQB1 were typed in roughly 629-640 donors, DQA1 in about 560, DPA1 in 600 to 610, and DPB1 in 450 to 490. Four to six DR-DQ haplotypes were handled as single units for association and clustering, since linkage in the cohort was strong. On average, around 240,000 unique TCR beta nucleotide sequences were sequenced per donor among several hundred genotyped donors of the cohort, with roughly 18% of those sequences being non-productive.

The library was prepared using the immunoSEQ multiplex PCR assay. The multiplex PCR relied on a mix of 60 forward primers for TCR Vbeta segments and 13 reverse primers for TCR Jbeta segments. A multiplex PCR assay on genomic DNA amplified the CDR3 region of rearranged TCR beta genes. The amplified TCR beta libraries were sequenced on the Illumina HiSeq System as 87-base-pair reads. The authors processed their data as follows. In a later analysis, roughly 80 million unique TCR beta chains were counted across the approximately 640 repertoires, and roughly 10 million of these chains were shared by at least two donors. Raw reads were error-corrected and collapsed into unique sequences by a nearest-neighbor algorithm in which closely related sequences were merged to remove PCR and sequencing errors. V, D and J gene segments were assigned by aligning CDR3 sequences to IMGT reference sequences. For a sequence to be retained, a match of at least six nucleotides to both a V gene segment and a J gene segment was required. A rearrangement was called productive if the CDR3 had no stop codons and remained in frame with V and J, and every other rearrangement was called non-productive. Following IMGT convention, CDR3 was defined as the stretch from the second conserved V-encoded cysteine up to the conserved J-encoded phenylalanine. In an earlier analysis of approximately 590 of the donors, sequences lacking an unambiguous match to a single V gene segment were excluded. In an earlier analysis of about 590 of the donors, a V segment was called functional when productive rearrangements were above 56.7%, and segregating when the standard deviation between donors exceeded 5%. To diagnose cytomegalovirus status from the catalog of TCR beta chain sequences, a statistical classification framework was built. A later analysis assigned V and J genes by comparing TCR nucleotide sequences with IMGT/GENE-DB human TR gene sequences. Using the TCRdist pipeline, a later analysis assigned CDR3 sequences along with most-parsimonious VDJ recombination scenarios. A later analysis defined each TCR beta chain by its CDR3 amino acid sequence plus V-gene family, and excluded reads lacking a unique V-gene family. A later analysis removed 592 highly shared, low-generation-probability nucleotide sequences to deal with suspected cross-contamination and a sequencing artifact. In a later analysis, a clonal expansion index for each public chain was calculated from normalized within-repertoire ranks of inferred template counts. In a later analysis, generation probabilities were computed with a VDJ recombination model fitted to out-of-frame rearrangements, and the resulting probabilities were checked against IGoR. In a later analysis, TCR-TCR, TCR-HLA and TCR-CMV co-occurrence was scored with hypergeometric tests, and a repertoire-size bias correction was applied to TCR pairs. False discovery rates were estimated in a later analysis by permuting HLA or CMV assignments 20 times. In a later analysis, co-occurring TCRs were grouped using DBSCAN, and TCRdist sequence similarity was added for clustering within HLA-allele-positive subsets. Repertoires with fewer than 30,000 or more than 120,000 public chains, plus five repertoires with anomalous nucleotide sharing, were excluded from co-occurrence clustering. This immuneACCESS table, as held by TCRdb, lists in-frame sequences with V and J called but not all clones. Of the missing ones, under half trace to an unresolved V gene in checked studies; the others have no known cause. V and J calls plus clone size are reproduced from that table; the DNA served to infer D and trimming. The sample table lists more than 150,000 clones, approximately 84% of them with a count of one. Of the sample, 2.5% to 3.5% falls within the top ten clones.

Overall study results and their limits: In a later genetic analysis, a missense DCLRE1C variant was associated with V-gene and J-gene trimming of TCR beta chains, and the association was replicated in an independent cohort. Across donors, most TCR sequences were observed very rarely, whereas some public TCRs were present in many individuals. The classifier was reported to diagnose cytomegalovirus status with high specificity and sensitivity in both the original and validation cohorts. Because the 87-base-pair reads could not distinguish some IMGT-functional V segments, including TRBV6-2 and TRBV6-3, those segments were excluded. A group of highly shared sequence variants was considered likely to be a technical artifact of the sequencing pipeline. In a later analysis, TCR association rates were found to vary across HLA loci, with the most associated TCRs seen for DRB1 alleles and the fewest for HLA-C alleles. Because counts were too low, 15 to 20 rarely observed V segments, including chromosome 9 orphons, were excluded from the earlier analysis of 587 of the donors. Several of the top co-occurrence clusters appeared to be linked to parvovirus B19, influenza, CMV and Epstein-Barr virus, according to a later analysis. Strong co-occurrence of HLA alleles, especially DR and DQ, made assigning TCR associations to individual alleles difficult. Because HLA typing was missing for some donors at each locus, association tests included only the typed subset. Linkage disequilibrium might explain the correlated functional status among segregating V segments, but an unknown experimental factor could not be excluded. In vitro tests confirmed that a few of the cytomegalovirus-associated TCR beta chains recognize cytomegalovirus antigens. A later analysis associated 16,951 TCR beta sequences with specific HLA alleles at a false discovery rate of 0.05. A total of 164 TCR beta chains were listed by the study as associated with cytomegalovirus. This cohort had only TCR beta chains sequenced, and the lack of alpha or paired-chain data limited which features could be detected. It was suggested by the authors that the approach could potentially be generalized to other disease states and immunological phenotypes. A further reported finding was that TCR beta sequences accurately predicted the HLA-A and HLA-B alleles for most subjects in the first cohort. According to a later analysis, most CMV-associated TCR beta chains appeared to be HLA-restricted, and the HLA associations seemed to be driven largely by CMV exposure. Presence/absence analyses assumed roughly uniform sequencing depth across donors, an assumption that may not hold. According to a later genetic analysis, donors in an Asian-associated ancestry cluster had fewer N-insertions in productive TCRs than the approximately 700-donor mean. For the cohort, immune exposure information was limited to CMV serostatus. Compared with equally common non-associated chains, HLA-associated TCR beta chains in a later analysis were more clonally expanded and had lower generation probabilities. In an earlier analysis of 500 to 650 of the donors, most TCR beta V segments appeared in productive rearrangements about 87% or about 30% of the time, broadly matching IMGT annotations.

V loses 7 bases, J loses 0 bases, and the germline ends lie 12 bases apart. The germline V gene provides CDR1 SNHLY and CDR2 FYNNEI. The CDR3 holds 14 amino acids from the cysteine to the phenylalanine. Left in the record is the CDR3 DNA by itself, 42 bases read in frame from the first base. The cohort comprised some 730 healthy bone marrow donors. All cohort members were sampled while nominally healthy, although unrecorded immune exposures were likely present. The donor was CMV seropositive and belonged to the group of 250 to 300 seropositive cohort members. A peripheral blood sample was provided by each donor, and peripheral blood mononuclear cells were used for TCR beta sequencing. Genomic DNA extraction from the blood cell samples was performed with the Qiagen DNeasy Blood Extraction Kit. About this clone itself: Its antigen specificity is not known. No much larger clone exists at a distance of one base, and base qualities are not known.

Sequencing was carried out using PBMCs. The receptor comes from a woman between 50 and 59 years old in good health and CMV-seropositive. The chain was built from TRBV2 and TRBJ1-2; a weak D assignment points to TRBD1 (6 bases agree). The DNA sequence is TGTGCCAGCATTTGGGACAAGGCTAACTATGGCTACACCTTC. Its amino acids are CASIWDKANYGYTF.